The source of this TCR beta chain is a study of blood T cell repertoires in COVID-19. Trimming took 5 bases from V and 2 from J, leaving 8 bases between them. The CDR3 runs 14 residues. CDR1 is SGHRS, CDR2 YFSETQ, per germline. Measured with immunoSEQ multiplex PCR; TCRdb has only the in-frame clones, and not every one. Among tens of thousands of clones listed, around 80% were seen once. What was sequenced was peripheral blood. This TCR was sampled from a man between 45 and 60 years old with COVID-19, enrolled during active disease. The V and J genes are TRBV5-1 and TRBJ2-6, with D unresolved. CDR3 sequence reads: CASRETAGANVLTF. Here the CDR3 DNA reads TGCGCCAGCAGAGAAACGGCTGGGGCCAACGTCCTGACTTTC. Using reference TRBV5-1 and TRBJ2-6 for the parts outside the CDR3, the full variable domain is KAGVTQTPRYLIKTRGQQVTLSCSPISGHRSVSWYQQTPGQGLQFLFEYFSETQRNKGNFPGRFSGRQFSNSRSEMNVSTLELGDSALYLCASRETAGANVLTFGAGSRLTVL.